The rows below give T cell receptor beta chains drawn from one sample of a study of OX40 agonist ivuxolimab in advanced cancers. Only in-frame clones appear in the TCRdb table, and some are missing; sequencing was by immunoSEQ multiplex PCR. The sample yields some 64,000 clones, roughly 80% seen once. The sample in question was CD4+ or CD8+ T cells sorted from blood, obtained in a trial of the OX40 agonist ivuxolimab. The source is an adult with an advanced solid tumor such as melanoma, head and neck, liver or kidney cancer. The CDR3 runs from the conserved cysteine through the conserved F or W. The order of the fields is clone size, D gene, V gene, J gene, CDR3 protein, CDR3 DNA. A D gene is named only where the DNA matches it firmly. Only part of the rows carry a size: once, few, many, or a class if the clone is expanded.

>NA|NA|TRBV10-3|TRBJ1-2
CAISELGVEYGYTF
TGTGCCATCAGTGAGTTGGGAGTGGAATATGGCTACACCTTC
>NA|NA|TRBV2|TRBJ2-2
CASKEPGELFF
TGTGCCAGCAAAGAACCCGGGGAGCTGTTTTTT
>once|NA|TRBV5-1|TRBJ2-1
CASSWGNYNEQFF
TGCGCCAGCAGCTGGGGGAACTACAATGAGCAGTTCTTC
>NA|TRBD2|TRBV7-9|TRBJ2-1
CASSLGGLAGTYGEQFF
TGTGCCAGCAGCTTAGGGGGACTAGCGGGAACTTACGGGGAGCAGTTCTTC
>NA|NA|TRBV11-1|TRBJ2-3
CASSASTDTQYF
TGTGCCAGCAGCGCCTCGACAGATACGCAGTATTTT
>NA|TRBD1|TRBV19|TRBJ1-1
CASRRREPTGGAEAFF
TGTGCCAGTAGAAGGAGAGAGCCAACAGGGGGGGCTGAAGCTTTCTTT
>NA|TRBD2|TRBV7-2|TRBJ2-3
CASRPIGTSGTSRTDTQYF
TGTGCCAGCCGACCAATTGGGACTAGCGGGACCTCACGCACAGATACGCAGTATTTT
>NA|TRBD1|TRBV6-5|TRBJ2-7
CASRGTGGYEQYF
TGTGCCAGCAGAGGGACAGGGGGGTACGAGCAGTACTTC
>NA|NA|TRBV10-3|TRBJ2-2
CAISSRTVNTGELFF
TGTGCCATCAGTAGTCGGACAGTTAACACCGGGGAGCTGTTTTTT
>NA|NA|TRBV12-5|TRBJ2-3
CASGTLAGWGTDTQYF
TGTGCTAGTGGTACCCTGGCGGGGTGGGGCACAGATACGCAGTATTTT
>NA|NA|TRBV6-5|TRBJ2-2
CASRPGQFGELFF
TGTGCCAGCAGACCCGGACAGTTCGGGGAGCTGTTTTTT
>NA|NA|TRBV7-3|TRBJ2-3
CASSSGSGLGDTQYF
TGTGCCAGCAGCTCTGGCTCCGGGCTCGGAGATACGCAGTATTTT
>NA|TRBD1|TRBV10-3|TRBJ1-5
CAISSETTGLNQPQHF
TGTGCCATCAGTTCCGAAACGACAGGGTTGAATCAGCCCCAGCATTTT
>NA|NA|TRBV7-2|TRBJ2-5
CASSLTWNPRETQYF
TGTGCCAGCAGCTTAACCTGGAACCCCCGAGAGACCCAGTACTTC
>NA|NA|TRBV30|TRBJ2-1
CAWSAGGLYNEQFF
TGTGCCTGGAGTGCTGGGGGCCTCTACAATGAGCAGTTCTTC
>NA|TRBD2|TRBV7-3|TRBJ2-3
CASSPLRGGLYTQYF
TGTGCCAGCAGCCCCCTGCGGGGGGGCTTGTATACGCAGTATTTT
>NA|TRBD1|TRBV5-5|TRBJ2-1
CASSLEGQPYNEQFF
TGTGCCAGCAGCTTGGAGGGACAGCCCTACAATGAGCAGTTCTTC
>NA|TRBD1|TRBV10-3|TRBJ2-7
CAISTGVTYEQYF
TGTGCCATCAGCACAGGGGTGACCTACGAGCAGTACTTC
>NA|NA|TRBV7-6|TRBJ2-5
CASSLVGPRGETQYF
TGTGCCAGCAGCTTAGTCGGCCCTCGCGGGGAGACCCAGTACTTC
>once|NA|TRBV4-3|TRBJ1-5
CASSQVFSAAPQPQHF
TGCGCCAGCAGCCAAGTATTCTCCGCGGCCCCTCAGCCCCAGCATTTT
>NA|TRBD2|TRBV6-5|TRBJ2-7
CASSRSGSYEQYF
TGTGCCAGCAGCCGTAGCGGGAGCTACGAGCAGTACTTC
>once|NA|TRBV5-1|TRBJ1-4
CASSLGGSNEKLFF
TGCGCCAGCAGCTTAGGAGGATCTAATGAAAAACTGTTTTTT
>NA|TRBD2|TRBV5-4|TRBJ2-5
CASSVSGTQETQYF
TGTGCCAGCAGCGTGAGCGGGACCCAAGAGACCCAGTACTTC
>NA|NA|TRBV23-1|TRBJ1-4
CASRGRRPLFF
TGCGCCAGCAGGGGCAGGCGACCACTGTTTTTT
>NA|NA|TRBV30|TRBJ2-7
CAWSAGGFEQYF
TGTGCCTGGAGCGCGGGCGGGTTCGAGCAGTACTTC
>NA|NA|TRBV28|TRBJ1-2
CASSSPYTALYGYTF
TGTGCCAGCAGTTCCCCATACACAGCTCTCTATGGCTACACCTTC